These T cell receptor beta chains were read from a single sample in a study of T cells in Graves' hyperthyroidism and ophthalmopathy. One entry per CDR3 protein, called by TCRdb with MiXCR from the multiplex PCR reads. The data show roughly 710,000 distinct CDR3 sequences, around 40% seen once. The sequenced sample was blood. These receptors came from a middle-aged woman with Graves' hyperthyroidism. The CDR3 runs from the conserved cysteine through the conserved F or W.

v_gene,j_gene,CDR3aa
TRBV7-2,TRBJ2-6,CASSPSGTGIPGANVLTF
TRBV5-5,TRBJ1-4,CASGMGATNEKLFF
TRBV7-8,TRBJ1-6,CASSHPGRGGLNSPLHF
TRBV7-2,TRBJ1-2,CASSPPGRNDGYTF
TRBV6-5,TRBJ2-6,CASSYSSLSGANVLTF
TRBV19,TRBJ2-2,CATRGTGNTGELFF
TRBV7-9,TRBJ2-7,CASSSAGQGPYEQYF
TRBV20-1,TRBJ2-5,CSARDTRASETQYF
TRBV20-1,TRBJ2-5,CSARDLASGTQETQYF
TRBV19,TRBJ1-6,CATTDGTYNSPLHF
TRBV7-8,TRBJ2-2,CASLREITGELFF